The 27 T cell receptor beta chains in this list originate from one sample, sequenced in a study of regulatory T cells in long-lasting Graves disease. Combining iRepertoire HTBI primers with Arm-PCR of CDR3 regions, the authors built TCR beta libraries. One entry per CDR3 protein, called by TCRdb with MiXCR from the multiplex PCR reads. The sample contains roughly 500,000 distinct CDR3 sequences, around an eighth of which appear only once. Documented time point: newly diagnosed GD, antithyroid drugs for less than 3 months. Isolated PBMC RNA provided the starting material for the TCR library. The same data also contributed to another study, on T cells in Graves' hyperthyroidism and ophthalmopathy.

Sequenced material: peripheral blood mononuclear cells (PBMCs), taken at new diagnosis, from a patient treated with antithyroid drugs. The receptor set was obtained from a man younger than 40 with Graves disease.

This clonotype was recorded at least ten times. The rearrangement uses TRBV11-2 and TRBJ1-4; D is uncertain. Trimming cost V 5 bases and J 7 bases, with 20 bases left between them. Germline CDR1 reads SGHAT; CDR2 reads FQNNGV. The CDR3 is 16 residues long. In DNA, the CDR3 is TGTGCCAGCAGCCTCCTTCGAGGGCCCTCGGCTGAAAAACTGTTTTTT. Its protein is CASSLLRGPSAEKLFF.

V and J are TRBV2 and TRBJ2-2, with a tentative D call TRBD1 (5 bases). CDR3 length: 12 amino acids. The V end lost 10 bases, the J end lost 6 bases, and 12 bases lay between the germline ends. Germline CDR1 SNHLY, CDR2 FYNNEI. The CDR3 nucleotides are TGTGCCACACAGTGGGGCGCCGGGGAGCTGTTTTTT. Its protein product is CATQWGAGELFF.

The gene calls are TRBV24-1 and TRBJ2-5; the D call may be TRBD1 or TRBD2 (6 bases each). V was clipped by 11 bases and J by 4 bases, with 16 bases between them. Germline CDR1 and CDR2: KGHDR and SFDVKD. The CDR3 sequence is 13 residues long. The CDR3 spells CAISSRGGETQYF. The CDR3 DNA sequence: TGTGCCATATCTTCCAGGGGAGGAGAGACCCAGTACTTC.

V is TRBV5-1 and J is TRBJ2-5; 7 bases line up with TRBD1. Germline lookup yields CDR1 SGHRS and CDR2 YFSETQ. Losses at the gene ends were 3 bases for V and 1 base for J; bases not matched to a gene: 3. The CDR3 contains 14 residues. CDR3 bases: TGCGCCAGCAGCTCGGGACAGCCCCAAGAGACCCAGTACTTC. Amino acid sequence: CASSSGQPQETQYF.

The rearrangement links TRBV6-1 to TRBJ2-3, with D tentatively TRBD2 (6 bases). Germline CDR1 MNHNS, CDR2 SASEGT. There are 16 residues in the CDR3. Trimming took 5 bases from V and 1 from J, leaving 16 bases between them. CDR3 sequence (DNA): TGTGCCAGCAGTCAGACCCCGGGACTTCGCACAGATACGCAGTATTTT. This sequence encodes CASSQTPGLRTDTQYF.

The rearrangement joins TRBV28 to TRBJ2-1; D is undetermined. The CDR3 is 12 residues long. Trimming pared 6 bases from V and 9 bases from J, leaving 12 bases between. The germline V gene encodes CDR1 MDHEN and CDR2 SYDVKM. CDR3 nucleotides: TGTGCCAGCAGCGTGACCCTCTCTGAGCAGTTCTTC. Its translation: CASSVTLSEQFF. The entire variable domain, with the rest obtained from reference TRBV28 and TRBJ2-1, is as follows: DVKVTQSSRYLVKRTGEKVFLECVQDMDHENMFWYRQDPGLGLRLIYFSYDVKMKEKGDIPEGYSVSREKKERFSLILESASTNQTSMYLCASSVTLSEQFFGPGTRLTVL.

Regarding this clonotype: This may come from a read error, since a much larger clone is one base off. The chain couples TRBV25-1 to TRBJ2-5; TRBD2 might be the D (6 bases). The DNA end lines up better with TRBJ2-1; the J call may be wrong. The CDR3 is 14 residues long. Looked up from germline, CDR1 is MGHDK and CDR2 is SYGVNS. DNA of the CDR3: TGTGCCAGCAGTGGAATGGAGGGGCTCAATGAGCAGTTCTTC. Translated, it gives CASSGMEGLNEQFF.

This clonotype appeared a single time. A far larger clone is just one base off, so this is likely a read error. The chain is built from TRBV7-9 and TRBJ1-1; D is unclear. The CDR3 is 14 residues long. Germline V gene data show CDR1 as SEHNR and CDR2 as FQNEAQ (reference sequence). The V end lost 7 bases, the J end lost 6 bases, and 18 bases lay between the germline ends. This chain's CDR3 is CASKLAYLMAEAFF. As DNA, the CDR3 is TGTGCCAGCAAACTAGCATACCTGATGGCTGAAGCTTTCTTT.

The genes are TRBV10-3 and TRBJ2-5, with TRBD2 matching over 7 bases. CDR3 length equals 13 residues. With 5 bases clipped from V and 4 bases from J, the junction kept 4 bases outside the gene matches. Germline-derived CDR1 and CDR2 are ENHRY and SYGVKD. The CDR3 sequence: CAISPSGGETQYF. Written as DNA, the CDR3 is TGTGCCATCAGTCCCTCGGGGGGAGAGACCCAGTACTTC.

This clonotype was counted at least ten times. This chain connects TRBV29-1 to TRBJ1-3; 7 positions match TRBD1. This CDR3 is 13 amino acids long. Trimming took 6 bases from V and 4 from J; bases not matched to a gene: 6. Germline V gene lookup returns CDR1 SQVTM and CDR2 ANQGSEA. CDR3 in amino acids: CSVSRQGGNTIYF. DNA of the CDR3: TGCAGCGTCTCCAGACAGGGCGGAAACACCATATATTTT.

This clonotype was recorded at least ten times. The rearrangement links TRBV2 to TRBJ2-6, with unresolved D. This CDR3 contains 16 residues. The V and J ends lost 6 bases and 0 bases respectively, with 12 bases between them. Germline V gene lookup returns CDR1 SNHLY and CDR2 FYNNEI. The CDR3 DNA reads as TGTGCCAGCAGAAGTGACGGCGGCTCTGGGGCCAACGTCCTGACTTTC. Amino acid sequence: CASRSDGGSGANVLTF.

This clonotype was picked up many times. The CDR3, as DNA: TGTGCCAGCAAGGCCGAGAACACCGGGGAGCTGTTTTTT. Its protein is CASKAENTGELFF. The chain employs TRBV2 and TRBJ2-2, with unresolved D. This CDR3 region has 13 residues. Between the trimmed V and J ends, which lost 7 bases and 1 base, there was a span of 7 bases. In germline, CDR1 is SNHLY, CDR2 FYNNEI.

Many counts were recorded for this clonotype. The chain employs TRBV2 and TRBJ2-1; D is possibly TRBD1 or TRBD2 (5 bases each). The CDR3 is made up of 16 amino acids. The germline CDR1 and CDR2 sequences are SNHLY and FYNNEI. With 6 bases removed from V and 0 bases from J, the gap between germline ends came to 15 bases. The DNA of the CDR3 is TGTGCCAGCAGGTCGGGACGCCAAAGCTCCTACAATGAGCAGTTCTTC. This sequence encodes CASRSGRQSSYNEQFF. Variable domain in full (rest from reference TRBV2 and TRBJ2-1): EPEVTQTPSHQVTQMGQEVILRCVPISNHLYFYWYRQILGQKVEFLVSFYNNEISEKSEIFDDQFSVERPDGSNFTLKIRSTKLEDSAMYFCASRSGRQSSYNEQFFGPGTRLTVL.

V and J are TRBV5-6 and TRBJ1-4, with 7 bases fitting TRBD1. The germline gives CDR1 SGHDT, CDR2 YYEEEE. The junction had 6 bases not matched to a gene; V was cut back by 3 bases and J by 4 bases. This CDR3 comprises 15 residues. CDR3 nucleotide sequence: TGTGCCAGCAGCTCTCAGGGGGTACTTAATGAAAAACTGTTTTTT. This codes for CASSSQGVLNEKLFF.

This clonotype has ten or more counts. This rearrangement joins TRBV5-1 to TRBJ2-1; TRBD1 matches 7 bases. V was pared by 4 bases and J by 10 bases, with 11 bases of the junction left unmatched. Germline V gene lookup returns CDR1 SGHRS and CDR2 YFSETQ. The CDR3 spans 14 residues. This chain's CDR3 is CASSQGTARLEQFF. CDR3 coding DNA: TGCGCCAGCAGCCAGGGGACAGCCCGGTTGGAGCAGTTCTTC.

This clonotype was detected ten times or more. The chain has TRBV12-3 or TRBV12-4 and TRBJ2-3; D call uncertain. This CDR3 is 14 amino acids long. The V gene lost 3 bases and the J gene lost 3 bases, with 10 bases spanning the gap. CDR3 protein: CASSLEQTTDTQYF. CDR3 in DNA: TGTGCCAGCAGTTTGGAACAGACAACAGATACGCAGTATTTT.

This chain links TRBV11-2 with TRBJ2-5; 14 bases align to TRBD2. The V gene end was trimmed by 3 bases and the J gene end by 2 bases; junction bases not matched to a gene: 2. The CDR3 sequence is 16 residues long. Germline CDR1 reads SGHAT; CDR2 reads FQNNGV. CDR3 in amino acids: CASSFRTSGRQETQYF. CDR3 DNA: TGTGCCAGCAGCTTTAGGACTAGCGGGAGGCAAGAGACCCAGTACTTC.

The V gene is TRBV27, the J gene TRBJ1-5, with TRBD1 as a possible D gene (6 bases). Trimming removed 5 bases at V and 4 bases at J, with 15 bases between. The germline V gene has CDR1 MNHEY and CDR2 SMNVEV (reference sequence). This CDR3 is 15 amino acids long. The CDR3 DNA follows: TGTGCCAGCAGTCCCCTGGACAGTCCGAATCAGCCCCAGCATTTT. Encoded protein: CASSPLDSPNQPQHF.

The chain uses TRBV30 and TRBJ2-7; 8 bases are shared with TRBD1. Germline V gene data show CDR1 as GTSNPN and CDR2 as SVGIG (reference sequence). Germline trimming cut 0 bases from V and 6 bases from J; bases unmatched to any gene: 7. This CDR3 is built from 14 residues. Here the CDR3 DNA reads TGTGCCTGGAGTGTTGGACAGGGATACGCCGAGCAGTACTTC. This encodes CAWSVGQGYAEQYF.

This clonotype was observed many times. This chain links TRBV7-3 with TRBJ2-2; TRBD2 aligns across 8 bases. This CDR3 has 17 residues. Unmatched junction bases numbered 10, after V lost 5 bases and J lost 2 bases. The germline V gene has CDR1 SGHTA and CDR2 FQGTGA. The chain's CDR3 is CASSPLLAADNTGELFF. The CDR3 bases are TGTGCCAGCAGCCCATTACTAGCGGCAGATAACACCGGGGAGCTGTTTTTT.

This clonotype turned up a few times. The gene calls are TRBV20-1 and TRBJ1-5, with unresolved D. The CDR3 has 14 amino acids. The V gene's germline CDR1 is DFQATT and CDR2 SNEGSKA (reference sequence). V lost 2 bases to trimming and J lost 4 bases, with 12 bases between them. The CDR3 region is CSARLGWQNQPQHF. The CDR3 DNA is TGCAGTGCTAGATTGGGGTGGCAAAATCAGCCCCAGCATTTT.

The rearrangement uses TRBV5-4 and TRBJ2-5, with unresolved D. This CDR3 is built from 15 residues. The germline V gene encodes CDR1 SGHNT and CDR2 YYREEE (reference sequence). V lost 0 bases and J 0 bases, leaving 9 bases between the germline ends. CDR3 amino acids: CASSLEATYQETQYF. The CDR3 DNA sequence: TGTGCCAGCAGCTTGGAGGCGACATACCAAGAGACCCAGTACTTC.

This clonotype appeared many times. This rearrangement joins TRBV12-3 or TRBV12-4 to TRBJ2-1; 8 bases fit TRBD2. This CDR3 is 15 amino acids long. The J segment lost 1 base and the V segment lost 7 bases, leaving 6 bases of the junction unmatched. CDR3 residues: CASTRSGSSYNEQFF. In nucleotides, the CDR3 is TGTGCCAGCACCCGGAGCGGGAGTTCCTACAATGAGCAGTTCTTC.

This clonotype was observed many times. The chain recombines TRBV20-1 with TRBJ1-2; the match to TRBD1 covers 12 bases. V lost 7 bases to trimming and J lost 6 bases; unmatched junction nucleotides: 9. The CDR3 has 14 amino acids. Germline V gene lookup returns CDR1 DFQATT and CDR2 SNEGSKA (reference sequence). CDR3 residues: CSVSPGQGADGYTF. The CDR3 bases are TGCAGTGTTAGTCCGGGACAGGGGGCCGATGGCTACACCTTC.

The chain combines TRBV11-2 with TRBJ2-1; D unclear. This CDR3 region has 15 residues. Trimming left V 3 bases short and J 5 bases short, with 14 bases between. CDR1 SGHAT and CDR2 FQNNGV come from the germline V gene. The CDR3 spells CASSFKVIPNNEQFF. CDR3 nucleotide sequence: TGTGCCAGCAGCTTTAAAGTAATCCCCAACAATGAGCAGTTCTTC.

This clonotype is a singleton in its sample. It may be a read error: a sequence one base away is much more abundant. This chain connects TRBV12-3 or TRBV12-4 to TRBJ2-2; D is unclear. This CDR3 contains 13 residues. The CDR3, as DNA: TGTGCCAACAGTTTAAGTCTCACCGGGGAGCTGTTTTTT. Its translation: CANSLSLTGELFF.

This clonotype was counted ten times or more. The gene calls are TRBV14 and TRBJ2-3; D gene uncertain. V lost 1 base and J 2 bases, leaving 4 bases between the germline ends. Germline V CDR1 and CDR2: SGHDN, FVKESK. This CDR3 region has 13 residues. The CDR3 DNA reads TGTGCCAGCAGCCAAGCCCACACAGATACGCAGTATTTT. Translated, it gives CASSQAHTDTQYF.